This T cell receptor (beta chain) was identified during a study of regulatory and conventional T cells in RAG deficiency. The sorted conventional CD4+ T cells were CD25-low and CD127-high, with genomic DNA sequenced. From germline, CDR1 is SGDLS and CDR2 YYNGEE. This CDR3 contains 17 residues. Trimming took 3 bases from V and 2 from J; bases not matched to a gene: 11. Generated by immunoSEQ multiplex PCR, the TCRdb table keeps only in-frame clones and is missing some. The repertoire holds 30,000 to 35,000 clones, approximately 80% seen once, with around 3.6% in the top ten. The same sample was also studied in work on regulatory T cells. That paper adds: Primers: 52 TRBV forward and 13 TRBJ reverse. Patient repertoires had restricted TRB V-J pairs and skewed V and J usage, most in Tregs.

The TCR originated in a human donor in good health. The chain links TRBV9 to TRBJ2-5; 9 positions agree with TRBD2. Sequenced sample: CD4+ effector T cells sorted from blood. The CDR3 DNA sequence: TGTGCCAGCAGCGCTTCTTCCTACAGCGGGGGGCAAGAGACCCAGTACTTC. This encodes CASSASSYSGGQETQYF.